Presented here are 8 T cell receptor beta chains from one specimen sequenced in a study of blood T cell repertoires in COVID-19. Only in-frame clones appear in the TCRdb table, and some are missing; sequencing was by immunoSEQ multiplex PCR. This table holds about 480,000 clones, 85% to 90% found once. Material: peripheral blood. Source of these receptors: a man aged 18 to 29 with COVID-19, enrolled during active disease.

The CDR3 DNA sequence: TGTGCCAGTAGTATACGAGCGGGAGACACAGATACGCAGTATTTT. Translation: CASSIRAGDTDTQYF. This chain links TRBV19 with TRBJ2-3; 8 nucleotides match TRBD2. The CDR3 runs to 15 residues. Trimming took 2 bases from V and 2 from J; bases not matched to a gene: 3. Germline V lookup: CDR1 LNHDA, CDR2 SQIVND (reference sequence).

J is TRBJ2-1 and V is TRBV11-2; perhaps TRBD1 as D (5 bases). In germline, CDR1 is SGHAT, CDR2 FQNNGV. Trimming pared 5 bases from V and 1 base from J, leaving 12 bases between. CDR3 size: 15 residues. CDR3 sequence reads: CASSPGPGSYNEQFF. CDR3 DNA sequence: TGTGCCAGCAGCCCCGGCCCAGGGTCCTACAATGAGCAGTTCTTC.

V gene TRBV4-2 combines with J gene TRBJ1-6, with 7 bases aligning to TRBD1. This CDR3 is built from 16 residues. CDR1 is LGHNA and CDR2 is YNFKEQ in the germline V gene. With V trimmed by 4 bases and J by 9 bases, 12 bases remained unmatched. The DNA for the CDR3 is TGTGCCAGCAGCCCCCGGGACAGCCGGTCGGGTTCACCCCTCCACTTT. Translated: CASSPRDSRSGSPLHF.

The J gene is TRBJ2-3, the V gene TRBV5-6; D gene ambiguous. The germline V and J ends were trimmed by 1 base and 3 bases, with 15 bases remaining between them. Germline lookup yields CDR1 SGHDT and CDR2 YYEEEE. The CDR3 has 16 amino acids. Here the CDR3 reads CASSLTIGIQTDTQYF. The CDR3 bases are TGTGCCAGCAGCTTGACCATTGGCATCCAAACAGATACGCAGTATTTT.

The chain recombines TRBV27 with TRBJ2-7; TRBD1 might be the D (5 bases). Trimming removed 1 base from V and 1 base from J, with 8 bases in between. The germline V gene encodes CDR1 MNHEY and CDR2 SMNVEV (reference sequence). The CDR3 length is 14 residues. The CDR3 region is CASSLWGTSYEQYF. For the CDR3, the DNA is TGTGCCAGCAGTTTATGGGGCACATCCTACGAGCAGTACTTC.

This chain connects TRBV5-6 to TRBJ2-1, with a tentative D call TRBD2 (5 bases). Per germline, CDR1 SGHDT and CDR2 YYEEEE. Trimming removed 0 bases from V and 5 bases from J, with 9 bases in between. The CDR3 loop spans 14 amino acids. The CDR3 DNA reads TGTGCCAGCAGCTTGGAACTAGTGAACAATGAGCAGTTCTTC. This codes for CASSLELVNNEQFF.

The chain is built from TRBV19 and TRBJ2-7; 9 bases map to TRBD2. The V segment lost 3 bases and the J segment 4 bases; nucleotides outside the gene matches: 13. The CDR3 consists of 17 residues. From germline, CDR1 is LNHDA and CDR2 SQIVND (reference sequence). CDR3 DNA sequence: TGTGCCAGTAGTATTAAGTTCGAGAAGCGGGAGGTATACGAGCAGTACTTC. It yields the protein CASSIKFEKREVYEQYF.

The chain uses TRBV5-4 and TRBJ2-5; 7 bases line up with TRBD2. This CDR3 has 15 amino acids. With V trimmed by 0 bases and J by 5 bases, 7 bases remained unmatched. From germline, CDR1 is SGHNT and CDR2 YYREEE (reference sequence). The CDR3 region has the DNA TGTGCCAGCAGCTTGGCCGGGCAGGGAGGGGAGACCCAGTACTTC. Translation: CASSLAGQGGETQYF.